A single sample is the source of the 30 T cell receptor beta chains below, sequenced in a study of patients and donors after allogeneic stem cell transplantation. TCRdb reanalysed the RT-PCR reads using MiXCR and keeps one entry per CDR3 protein. The sample has 800,000 to 1,000,000 distinct CDR3 sequences; approximately 19% are singletons. Input material: blood, either unsorted or a sorted T cell fraction (not recorded which). These receptors all stem from a human donor who was either an allogeneic HSCT recipient or a stem cell or donor lymphocyte infusion donor (not recorded which). It is not recorded whose cells these are; they may come from a transplant donor.

The chain recombines TRBV9 with TRBJ1-5; D perhaps matches TRBD1 (5 bases). Trimming took off 4 bases at V and 6 bases at J, with 17 bases between the two ends. The CDR3 runs 15 residues. CDR1 is SGDLS and CDR2 is YYNGEE in the germline V gene. The CDR3 nucleotides are TGTGCCAGCAGCCCCGGGGGGGTGCAGGGTCAGCCCCAGCATTTT. As protein: CASSPGGVQGQPQHF.

This clonotype appeared many times. The CDR3 protein is CASSWGMNTEAFF. The CDR3 coding sequence is TGTGCCAGCAGCTGGGGGATGAACACTGAAGCTTTCTTT. The V call is TRBV12-3 or TRBV12-4, the J call TRBJ1-1, with D perhaps TRBD1 (5 bases). The CDR3 is 13 residues long. Trimming shortened V by 6 bases and J by 0 bases, and 8 bases separated the two germline ends.

The rearrangement links TRBV30 to TRBJ1-1, with unresolved D. V was clipped by 2 bases and J by 6 bases, with 13 bases between them. The CDR3 runs 13 residues. The germline gives CDR1 GTSNPN, CDR2 SVGIG (reference sequence). The CDR3 DNA sequence: TGTGCCTGGAGTTCGCCAGGTCGGCCTGAAGCTTTCTTT. It yields the protein CAWSSPGRPEAFF. Based on the CDR3 plus reference TRBV30 and TRBJ1-1, the full variable domain is SQTIHQWPATLVQPVGSPLSLECTVEGTSNPNLYWYRQAAGRGLQLLFYSVGIGQISSEVPQNLSASRPQDRQFILSSKKLLLSDSGFYLCAWSSPGRPEAFFGQGTRLTVV.

This chain uses TRBV20-1 with TRBJ2-7; TRBD2 aligns across 9 bases. Germline V gives CDR1 DFQATT, CDR2 SNEGSKA (reference sequence). V shed 0 bases and J 2 bases; nucleotides not matched to a gene: 8. The CDR3 length is 16 residues. CDR3 residues: CSARDRTASGTYEQYF. CDR3 sequence (DNA): TGCAGTGCTAGAGATCGTACGGCTAGCGGGACCTACGAGCAGTACTTC.

This clonotype was picked up a small number of times. The chain links TRBV14 to TRBJ2-1; tentative D call: TRBD2 (6 bases). Germline-derived CDR1 and CDR2 are SGHDN and FVKESK. The CDR3 spans 17 residues. V was shortened by 1 base and J by 7 bases, with 20 bases between the two germline ends. The CDR3 protein is CASSQGTTPRVWNEQFF. The CDR3 nucleotides are TGTGCCAGCAGCCAAGGGACTACTCCCCGGGTTTGGAATGAGCAGTTCTTC.

The chain has TRBV20-1 and TRBJ2-3; TRBD2 matches at 9 bases. Trimming took 3 bases from V and 0 from J; bases not matched to a gene: 4. The CDR3 has 15 residues. Germline V gene data show CDR1 as DFQATT and CDR2 as SNEGSKA (reference sequence). The CDR3 loop is CSASGTSISTDTQYF. The DNA of the CDR3 is TGCAGTGCTAGTGGGACTAGCATTAGCACAGATACGCAGTATTTT.

The chain is built from TRBV24-1 and TRBJ2-7; TRBD2 might be the D (6 bases). CDR3 size: 15 residues. V lost 3 bases and J lost 1, with 12 bases in between. Per the germline V gene, CDR1 is KGHDR and CDR2 is SFDVKD. Here the CDR3 DNA reads TGTGCCACCAGTGATCCCAGCGGGCGGTCCTACGAGCAGTACTTC. Its translation is CATSDPSGRSYEQYF.

The CDR3 spells CATGRGTASYEQYF. CDR3 in DNA: TGTGCCACCGGTCGGGGTACGGCCTCCTACGAGCAGTACTTC. The gene calls are TRBV27 and TRBJ2-7, with D tentatively TRBD2 (5 bases). The germline V gene encodes CDR1 MNHEY and CDR2 SMNVEV (reference sequence). V lost 10 bases, J lost 0 bases, and 16 bases lay in between. The CDR3 contains 14 residues.

The chain joins TRBV7-8 to TRBJ2-7, with 10 nucleotides matching TRBD1. CDR1 and CDR2 (germline): SGHVS, FQNEAQ. Trimming removed 1 base from V and 3 bases from J; junction bases left unmatched: 6. The CDR3 extends over 16 amino acids. The DNA for the CDR3 is TGTGCCAGCAGCTTAGTAGACAGGGGGCCCATCTACGAGCAGTACTTC. Translating gives CASSLVDRGPIYEQYF.

This clonotype turned up a few times. The rearrangement links TRBV19 to TRBJ1-5; TRBD1 is a possible D gene (6 bases). CDR1 is LNHDA and CDR2 is SQIVND in the germline V gene (reference sequence). The CDR3 runs to 15 residues. V dropped 3 bases and J dropped 1 base, with 10 bases sitting between them. The CDR3: CASSIPDRSNQPQHF. CDR3 DNA: TGTGCCAGTAGTATCCCGGACAGAAGCAATCAGCCCCAGCATTTT.

This clonotype occurred a few times. This chain links TRBV13 with TRBJ2-3; the D is unclear. Germline V lookup: CDR1 PRHDT, CDR2 FYEKMQ (reference sequence). This CDR3 is 15 amino acids long. Trimming cost V 4 bases and J 8 bases, with 19 bases left between them. This CDR3 reads CASSYITPLGATQYF. The DNA of the CDR3 is TGTGCCAGCAGCTACATAACTCCCCTAGGCGCTACGCAGTATTTT.

This clonotype has more than one count but fewer than ten. V usage is TRBV24-1 and J usage is TRBJ2-2, with D uncertain. The CDR3 contains 15 residues. CDR1 is KGHDR, CDR2 SFDVKD, per germline. V was trimmed by 7 bases and J by 5 bases, leaving 16 bases between them. The CDR3 region is CATSLSIGLTGELFF. CDR3 coding DNA: TGTGCCACCAGCCTTTCAATCGGGCTGACCGGGGAGCTGTTTTTT.

This clonotype was seen only a few times. V is TRBV6-1 and J is TRBJ2-7; a possible D gene is TRBD2 (6 bases). Trimming cost V 5 bases and J 4 bases, with 18 bases left between them. The CDR3 is 15 residues long. Germline V gene lookup returns CDR1 MNHNS and CDR2 SASEGT. The CDR3 protein is CASSNIGPGDYEQYF. The DNA of the CDR3 is TGTGCCAGCAGTAACATCGGGCCGGGGGATTACGAGCAGTACTTC.

There are a few counts of this clonotype. This chain connects TRBV2 to TRBJ2-3, with D possibly matching TRBD2 (7 bases). The CDR3 is made up of 17 amino acids. Trimming stripped 4 bases from V and 2 bases from J, with 19 bases between. Germline V gene data show CDR1 as SNHLY and CDR2 as FYNNEI. The DNA for the CDR3 is TGTGCCAGCAGTGTAAGGATTGGCGGGGGCCTCACAGATACGCAGTATTTT. Residues: CASSVRIGGGLTDTQYF. The full variable domain, with the rest looked up from reference TRBV2 and TRBJ2-3, is EPEVTQTPSHQVTQMGQEVILRCVPISNHLYFYWYRQILGQKVEFLVSFYNNEISEKSEIFDDQFSVERPDGSNFTLKIRSTKLEDSAMYFCASSVRIGGGLTDTQYFGPGTRLTVL.

The chain recombines TRBV6-2 or TRBV6-3 with TRBJ1-6; 7 bases agree with TRBD1. Germline V gene lookup returns CDR1 MNHEY and CDR2 SVGEGT. The CDR3 spans 14 residues. J lost 7 bases, V lost 6 bases, and 6 bases had no gene match. The CDR3 region is CASRGGGRNSPLHF. DNA for the CDR3: TGTGCCAGCAGGGGAGGGGGCAGGAATTCACCCCTCCACTTT.

This rearrangement joins TRBV27 to TRBJ2-7; 7 positions match TRBD2. The CDR3 runs to 16 residues. Germline assignment: CDR1 MNHEY and CDR2 SMNVEV (reference sequence). Trimming at V came to 4 bases and at J to 6 bases, leaving 15 bases not matched to a gene. This CDR3 is CASSSRPGGKFREQYF. DNA for the CDR3: TGTGCCAGCAGTTCCCGGCCGGGGGGAAAGTTTCGCGAGCAGTACTTC.

CDR3 nucleotide sequence: TGTGCCACCAGTGATTTGCGACAGAACTATGGCTACACCTTC. Its translation: CATSDLRQNYGYTF. The chain combines TRBV24-1 with TRBJ1-2; D is possibly TRBD1 (5 bases). Germline V lookup: CDR1 KGHDR, CDR2 SFDVKD. Trimming removed 0 bases from V and 2 bases from J, with 6 bases in between. This CDR3 contains 14 residues.

This clonotype was observed a few times. V gene TRBV5-1 combines with J gene TRBJ1-2; D possibly corresponds to TRBD1 (5 bases). V was cut by 3 bases and J by 6 bases, with 12 bases left in between. This CDR3 spans 13 amino acids. Germline values: CDR1 SGHRS, CDR2 YFSETQ. The CDR3 nucleotides read TGCGCCAGCAGCTCGACAGCGACGGATGGCTACACCTTC. This encodes CASSSTATDGYTF. Using reference TRBV5-1 and TRBJ1-2 for the parts outside the CDR3, the full variable domain is KAGVTQTPRYLIKTRGQQVTLSCSPISGHRSVSWYQQTPGQGLQFLFEYFSETQRNKGNFPGRFSGRQFSNSRSEMNVSTLELGDSALYLCASSSTATDGYTFGSGTRLTVV.

The gene calls are TRBV2 and TRBJ2-3; tentatively, D is TRBD1 (6 bases). Germline assignment: CDR1 SNHLY and CDR2 FYNNEI. Trimming stripped 6 bases from V and 1 base from J, with 14 bases between. The CDR3 loop spans 15 amino acids. The CDR3 sequence: CASSNIQGGTDTQYF. CDR3 DNA: TGTGCCAGCAGCAATATACAGGGCGGCACAGATACGCAGTATTTT.

This clonotype was detected only a few times. V gene TRBV2 combines with J gene TRBJ2-1; 16 bases are a match to TRBD2. V shed 8 bases, J shed 4 bases, and the junction held 5 bases outside the gene matches. The CDR3 is 16 amino acids. The V gene's germline CDR1 is SNHLY and CDR2 FYNNEI. The CDR3 DNA reads TGTGCCAGCTCCGGGACTAGCGGGGGGGATTACAATGAGCAGTTCTTC. Its protein product is CASSGTSGGDYNEQFF.

The V call is TRBV5-6, the J call TRBJ2-5; D gene uncertain. CDR3 length: 14 amino acids. Germline V lookup: CDR1 SGHDT, CDR2 YYEEEE. Trimming took 6 bases from V and 3 from J, leaving 15 bases between them. CDR3 coding DNA: TGTGCCAGCACCCCACCTGGACCTAAAGAGACCCAGTACTTC. It translates to CASTPPGPKETQYF.

V usage is TRBV7-9 and J usage is TRBJ1-5; 7 bases map to TRBD1. The V gene end was trimmed by 7 bases and the J gene end by 0 bases; junction bases not matched to a gene: 6. Germline V gene lookup returns CDR1 SEHNR and CDR2 FQNEAQ (reference sequence). The CDR3 totals 15 residues. CDR3 in DNA: TGTGCCAGCACCGACAGGGAGGATAGCAATCAGCCCCAGCATTTT. Its translation: CASTDREDSNQPQHF.

The CDR3 DNA reads as TGTGCCAGCAGTGCTGGTCGGCTAGCCAAAAACATTCAGTACTTC. Translating gives CASSAGRLAKNIQYF. The chain is built from TRBV12-3 or TRBV12-4 and TRBJ2-4; D call uncertain. V lost 5 bases, J lost 0 bases, and 11 bases lay in between. The CDR3 totals 15 residues.

This clonotype has only a few counts. The DNA for the CDR3 is TGCAGTGCTAGTTTGAAGCAAGAGACCCAGTACTTC. Translation gives CSASLKQETQYF. The rearrangement uses TRBV20-1 and TRBJ2-5; D not certain. The V and J ends lost 3 bases and 2 bases respectively, with 7 bases between them. This CDR3 is built from 12 residues. CDR1 is DFQATT and CDR2 is SNEGSKA in the germline V gene (reference sequence).

This clonotype has only a few counts. The V and J genes are TRBV24-1 and TRBJ2-7, with 7 bases lining up with TRBD2. V was pared by 6 bases and J by 2 bases, with 9 bases of the junction left unmatched. Germline CDR1 and CDR2: KGHDR and SFDVKD. This CDR3 comprises 15 residues. The DNA of the CDR3 is TGTGCCACCAGTTCGGGGCGGGAGTTAACCTACGAGCAGTACTTC. This sequence encodes CATSSGRELTYEQYF.

This chain joins TRBV12-3 or TRBV12-4 and TRBJ2-2; perhaps D is TRBD1 or TRBD2 (7 bases each). CDR3 length equals 15 residues. V lost 3 bases and J 5 bases, leaving 13 bases between the germline ends. The DNA of the CDR3 is TGTGCCAGCAGTTTCCAGGGGGGGAATACCGGGGAGCTGTTTTTT. Amino acid sequence: CASSFQGGNTGELFF.

This chain links TRBV10-3 with TRBJ1-1; unclear D gene. The CDR3 is 17 amino acids. Trimming took 4 bases from V and 0 from J, leaving 18 bases between them. From germline, CDR1 is ENHRY and CDR2 SYGVKD. CDR3 nucleotide sequence: TGTGCCATCAGTGGTAGTTTGGGAGGAGGGATGAACACTGAAGCTTTCTTT. This codes for CAISGSLGGGMNTEAFF.

Ten or more counts support this clonotype. V gene TRBV4-3 combines with J gene TRBJ2-5, with 7 bases aligning to TRBD2. Germline V CDR1 and CDR2: LGHNA, YSLEER. This CDR3 is 15 amino acids long. Trimming removed 0 bases from V and 4 bases from J; junction bases left unmatched: 5. The CDR3 protein is CASSQDLAGVETQYF. CDR3 nucleotides: TGCGCCAGCAGCCAAGATCTGGCGGGGGTAGAGACCCAGTACTTC.

This clonotype has only a few counts. The chain employs TRBV2 and TRBJ2-5, with D possibly called TRBD1 or TRBD2 (5 bases each). In germline, CDR1 is SNHLY, CDR2 FYNNEI. CDR3 length: 15 residues. The V and J ends lost 7 bases and 5 bases respectively, with 20 bases between them. CDR3 residues: CASIKGPIKGETQYF. CDR3 nucleotide sequence: TGTGCCAGCATCAAGGGACCTATCAAGGGGGAGACCCAGTACTTC.

V gene TRBV20-1 combines with J gene TRBJ1-4; D is uncertain. The germline V and J ends were trimmed by 1 base and 6 bases, with 9 bases remaining between them. There are 13 residues in the CDR3. The V gene's germline CDR1 is DFQATT and CDR2 SNEGSKA (reference sequence). CDR3 DNA: TGCAGTGCTAGAGTTCGAAGGGATGAAAAACTGTTTTTT. Translation: CSARVRRDEKLFF.